This T cell receptor (beta chain) is drawn from a study of glioma-infiltrating T cells. Regarding the study as a whole: Gliomas, especially low-grade, showed above-expected tissue-blood divergence; non-neoplastic patients showed below. CDR3 overlap between tissue and blood was very small.

Ten or more counts support this clonotype. Its antigen is as yet unknown. The iRepertoire nested amplicon-rescue multiplex PCR amplified TCR alpha and beta CDR3s from RNA. For one-step reverse transcription and amplification, roughly 100-400 ng of tissue mRNA or PBMC total RNA was used. MiXCR, applied by TCRdb to the multiplex PCR reads, yields one record per CDR3 protein. The sample has about 94,000 distinct CDR3 sequences, about 25% seen once; the top ten hold over 5.5%. The CDR3 extends over 13 amino acids. Looked up from germline, CDR1 is LNHNV and CDR2 is YYDKDF (reference sequence). Trimming took 6 bases from V and 2 from J, leaving 11 bases between them.

The chain combines TRBV15 with TRBJ2-7; D not certain. This clonotype was obtained from a human donor with low-grade glioma or glioblastoma, undergoing nonglioma brain surgery, or in good health (not recorded which). Sample: glioma tissue, nonneoplastic brain tissue, or PBMCs (not recorded which). CDR3 residues: CATSAGPAYEQYF. As DNA, the CDR3 is TGTGCCACCAGTGCCGGGCCAGCCTACGAGCAGTACTTC.